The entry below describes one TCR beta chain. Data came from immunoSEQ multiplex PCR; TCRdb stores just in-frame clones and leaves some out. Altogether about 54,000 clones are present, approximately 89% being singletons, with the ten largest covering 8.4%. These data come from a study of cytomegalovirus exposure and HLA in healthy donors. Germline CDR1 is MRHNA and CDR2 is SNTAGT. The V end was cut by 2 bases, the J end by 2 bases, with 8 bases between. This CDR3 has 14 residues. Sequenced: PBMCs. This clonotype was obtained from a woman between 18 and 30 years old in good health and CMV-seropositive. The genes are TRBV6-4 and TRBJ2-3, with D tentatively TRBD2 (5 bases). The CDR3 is CASSDKGATDTQYF. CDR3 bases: TGTGCCAGCAGTGACAAGGGAGCCACAGATACGCAGTATTTT.